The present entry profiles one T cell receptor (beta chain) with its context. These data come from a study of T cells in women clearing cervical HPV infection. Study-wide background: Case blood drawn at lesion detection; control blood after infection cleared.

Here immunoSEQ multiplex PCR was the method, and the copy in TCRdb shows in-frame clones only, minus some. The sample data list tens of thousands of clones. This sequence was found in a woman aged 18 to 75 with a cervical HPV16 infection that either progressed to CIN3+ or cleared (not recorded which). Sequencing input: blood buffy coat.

The CDR3 is CASSGGTSGLETQYF. The DNA read from the CDR3 is TGTGCCAGCAGCGGGGGGACTAGCGGATTGGAGACC. The rearrangement links TRBV5-5 to TRBJ2-5; the match to TRBD2 covers 11 bases. From the germline J gene comes the end of the CDR3, since the read stops 3 residues before it. With V trimmed by 4 bases and J by 5 bases, 7 bases remained unmatched. The CDR3 sequence is 15 residues long. The germline CDR1 and CDR2 sequences are SGHKS and YYEKEE (reference sequence).